What follows are 12 T cell receptor beta chains derived from one specimen sequenced in a study of blood T cell repertoires in COVID-19. TCRdb's copy holds only in-frame clones and misses some; the assay was immunoSEQ multiplex PCR. The sample yields roughly 230,000 clones, almost 85% seen once. The sample taken for sequencing was peripheral blood. These receptors all stem from a man between 50 and 59 years old with COVID-19, enrolled during active disease.

The V call is TRBV18, the J call TRBJ2-5; no firm D call. V was pared by 3 bases and J by 3 bases, with 8 bases between. Germline V lookup: CDR1 KGHSH, CDR2 LQKENI. The CDR3 contains 13 residues. CDR3 protein: CASSPNYKETQYF. CDR3 bases: TGTGCCAGCTCACCGAACTATAAAGAGACCCAGTACTTC.

The gene calls are TRBV3-1 (or the pseudogene TRBV3-2) and TRBJ2-7, with a weak D call TRBD2 (6 bases). Germline CDR1 LGHDT, CDR2 YNNKEL (reference sequence). Between the trimmed V and J ends, which lost 0 bases and 2 bases, there was a span of 14 bases. The CDR3 has 16 amino acids. CDR3 protein: CASSQDFGGSPYEQYF. The CDR3 coding sequence is TGTGCCAGCAGCCAAGATTTCGGGGGATCTCCCTACGAGCAGTACTTC.

The rearrangement joins TRBV27 to TRBJ2-1, with 11 nucleotides matching TRBD2. J gave up 9 bases and V 6 bases, and 10 bases lay outside the gene matches. There are 15 residues in the CDR3. Per the germline V gene, CDR1 is MNHEY and CDR2 is SMNVEV (reference sequence). The CDR3 protein is CASSLLAGVIGEQFF. CDR3 DNA sequence: TGTGCCAGCAGCTTACTAGCGGGGGTTATTGGTGAGCAGTTCTTC.

This chain connects TRBV4-3 to TRBJ2-7; TRBD1 matches 9 bases. The V gene's germline CDR1 is LGHNA and CDR2 YSLEER. This CDR3 region has 15 residues. V dropped 4 bases and J dropped 5; count of bases not matched to a gene: 9. Here the CDR3 reads CASSPTGTGSHEQYF. CDR3 bases: TGCGCCAGCAGCCCGACCGGGACAGGGTCCCACGAGCAGTACTTC.

V is TRBV1 and J is TRBJ2-1; the D call TRBD2 from the table was never checked on the DNA. TRBV1 is a recognized pseudogene. The CDR3 loop spans 11 amino acids. The CDR3 bases are TGCACCAGCAGCCAGCGATATGAGCAGTTCTTC. Amino acid sequence: CTSSQRYEQFF.

The chain combines TRBV2 with TRBJ2-3; 10 nucleotides agree with TRBD2. J gave up 5 bases and V 7 bases, and 12 bases lay outside the gene matches. Germline-derived CDR1 and CDR2 are SNHLY and FYNNEI. The CDR3 has 16 residues. Here the CDR3 reads CASKGASGGGRDTQYF. The CDR3 DNA reads TGTGCCAGCAAGGGGGCTAGCGGGGGAGGGCGAGATACGCAGTATTTT.

The rearrangement uses TRBV7-2 and TRBJ2-7; TRBD2 agrees at 14 bases. The CDR3 totals 18 residues. Germline V lookup: CDR1 SGHTA, CDR2 FQGNSA. J lost 6 bases, V lost 2 bases, and 12 bases had no gene match. The CDR3 sequence is CASSLLGRLAGGHGEQYF. CDR3 DNA sequence: TGTGCCAGCAGCTTATTAGGGCGACTAGCGGGGGGGCACGGCGAGCAGTACTTC.

This clone has more than one count but fewer than ten. The V call is TRBV10-3, the J call TRBJ1-2; 9 bases are shared with TRBD1. V lost 6 bases, J lost 8 bases, and 4 bases stayed unmatched. The CDR3 runs 12 residues. In germline, CDR1 is ENHRY, CDR2 SYGVKD. CDR3 residues: CAIRGQGDGYTF. CDR3 sequence (DNA): TGTGCCATCAGGGGACAGGGAGACGGCTACACCTTC.

There are a few counts of this clone. The genes are TRBV12-3 or TRBV12-4 and TRBJ1-5, with 8 bases that match TRBD1. Germline trimming cut 7 bases from V and 6 bases from J; bases unmatched to any gene: 5. This CDR3 is built from 13 residues. The CDR3 protein is CASIAGGGQPQHF. The CDR3 nucleotides are TGTGCCAGCATTGCAGGGGGCGGTCAGCCCCAGCATTTT.

This sequence joins TRBV10-1 and TRBJ1-5; D possibly corresponds to TRBD1 (6 bases). Germline assignment: CDR1 WNHNN and CDR2 SYGVQD (reference sequence). The CDR3 runs to 14 residues. Trimming removed 8 bases at V and 4 bases at J, with 15 bases between. The CDR3 nucleotides are TGCGCCAGCGACCTACAGGGTTGGAATCAGCCCCAGCATTTT. It encodes CASDLQGWNQPQHF.

The chain joins TRBV2 to TRBJ1-6, with TRBD1 matching over 7 bases. Germline values: CDR1 SNHLY, CDR2 FYNNEI. The CDR3 length is 15 residues. J was trimmed by 7 bases and V by 4 bases; bases with no gene match: 7. CDR3 region: CASSADRVMNSPLHF. DNA of the CDR3: TGTGCCAGCAGTGCCGACAGGGTGATGAATTCACCCCTCCACTTT. The entire variable domain, with the rest obtained from reference TRBV2 and TRBJ1-6, is as follows: EPEVTQTPSHQVTQMGQEVILRCVPISNHLYFYWYRQILGQKVEFLVSFYNNEISEKSEIFDDQFSVERPDGSNFTLKIRSTKLEDSAMYFCASSADRVMNSPLHFGNGTRLTVT.

This chain links TRBV10-2 with TRBJ1-2; TRBD1 agrees at 9 bases. The V gene end was trimmed by 7 bases and the J gene end by 2 bases; junction bases not matched to a gene: 5. This CDR3 spans 14 amino acids. CDR1 and CDR2 (germline): WSHSY, SAAADI. CDR3 residues: CASTGTGRNYGYTF. The CDR3 coding sequence is TGCGCCAGCACCGGGACAGGGAGAAACTATGGCTACACCTTC.